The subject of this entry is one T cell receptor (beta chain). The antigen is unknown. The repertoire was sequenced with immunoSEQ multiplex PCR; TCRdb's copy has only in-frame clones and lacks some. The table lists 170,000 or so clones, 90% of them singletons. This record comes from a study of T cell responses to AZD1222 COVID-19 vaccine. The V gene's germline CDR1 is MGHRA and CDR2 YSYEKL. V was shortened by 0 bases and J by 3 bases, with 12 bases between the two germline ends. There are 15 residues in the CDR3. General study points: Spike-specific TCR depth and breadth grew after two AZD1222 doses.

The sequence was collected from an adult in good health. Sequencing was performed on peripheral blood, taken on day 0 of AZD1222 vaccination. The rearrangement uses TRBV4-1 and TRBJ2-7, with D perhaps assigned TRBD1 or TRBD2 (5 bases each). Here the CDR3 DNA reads TGCGCCAGCAGCCAAGACCCCCATGGGGGCTACGAGCAGTACTTC. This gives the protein CASSQDPHGGYEQYF.